Below, 22 T cell receptor beta chains from the same sample are listed, as sequenced in a study of CD8+ T cells in alopecia areata. Reverse transcribed after extraction, RNA yielded cDNA as the sequencing template. The repertoire was sequenced with immunoSEQ multiplex PCR; TCRdb's copy has only in-frame clones and lacks some. The sample lists about 74,000 clones; approximately 28% were seen once. The treatment: oral pan-JAK inhibitor, 5-10 mg twice daily. The sequencing used CD8+ T cells sorted from blood, collected at week 4, from a patient treated with tofacitinib. The receptors here all came from a human donor with alopecia areata.

This clone was seen a few times. The V gene is TRBV5-1, the J gene TRBJ2-1; D possibly corresponds to TRBD1 (5 bases). Trimming stripped 1 base from V and 4 bases from J, with 9 bases between. CDR3 length: 14 residues. The germline V gene encodes CDR1 SGHRS and CDR2 YFSETQ. The CDR3 nucleotides are TGCGCCAGCAGCTTGTATGGGGCGTACAATGAGCAGTTCTTC. It is translated as CASSLYGAYNEQFF.

The chain links TRBV9 to TRBJ1-2; D perhaps matches TRBD1 (5 bases). V shed 4 bases and J shed 10 bases, with 14 bases lying between them. Germline assignment: CDR1 SGDLS and CDR2 YYNGEE. The CDR3 spans 12 residues. The CDR3 is CASSTGGVDYTF. The DNA for the CDR3 is TGTGCCAGCAGCACCGGGGGGGTTGACTACACCTTC. The whole variable domain, filled in from reference TRBV9 and TRBJ1-2, reads DSGVTQTPKHLITATGQRVTLRCSPRSGDLSVYWYQQSLDQGLQFLIQYYNGEERAKGNILERFSAQQFPDLHSELNLSSLELGDSALYFCASSTGGVDYTFGSGTRLTVV.

This clone was recorded a few times. This chain links TRBV6-1 with TRBJ2-7, with TRBD1 identical over 7 bases. CDR1 and CDR2 from the germline V gene are MNHNS and SASEGT. The CDR3 is 15 residues long. V gave up 6 bases and J gave up 0 bases; unmatched junction bases: 8. CDR3 nucleotide sequence: TGTGCCAGCAGGGCAGGGACAGATGACTCCTACGAGCAGTACTTC. As protein: CASRAGTDDSYEQYF.

This clone came up once. The chain uses TRBV4-1 and TRBJ2-3, with 9 bases that match TRBD1. Trimming at V came to 4 bases and at J to 3 bases, leaving 8 bases not matched to a gene. CDR1 is MGHRA, CDR2 YSYEKL, per germline. The CDR3 has 16 amino acids. As DNA, the CDR3 is TGCGCCAGCAGCCTTTCCGGGACAGGGTGTACAGATACGCAGTATTTT. Protein: CASSLSGTGCTDTQYF.

The chain uses TRBV27 and TRBJ1-1; D is possibly TRBD1 (6 bases). V was shortened by 2 bases and J by 4 bases, with 11 bases between the two germline ends. Germline CDR1 reads MNHEY; CDR2 reads SMNVEV (reference sequence). CDR3 length equals 14 residues. In nucleotides, the CDR3 is TGTGCCAGCAGTTTAGGGGGGGGCTTCACTGAAGCTTTCTTT. Its translation is CASSLGGGFTEAFF.

The chain has TRBV4-3 and TRBJ2-7; D remains ambiguous. This CDR3 is built from 13 residues. V was trimmed by 0 bases and J by 5 bases, leaving 8 bases between them. Germline V gene sequence: CDR1 LGHNA, CDR2 YSLEER. The CDR3 coding sequence is TGCGCCAGCAGCCAAGAAGGTTGGGACGAGCAGTACTTC. Translating gives CASSQEGWDEQYF.

This clone is deemed medium-sized. This chain uses TRBV30 with TRBJ1-2, with D unresolved. The V and J ends lost 1 base and 6 bases respectively, with 12 bases between them. In germline, CDR1 is GTSNPN, CDR2 SVGIG (reference sequence). This CDR3 spans 13 amino acids. Here the CDR3 reads CAWSADLNDGYTF. The CDR3 DNA is TGTGCCTGGAGTGCGGACTTAAACGATGGCTACACCTTC.

The chain couples TRBV7-9 to TRBJ2-7; D gene ambiguous. V lost 1 base, J lost 3 bases, and 7 bases lay in between. CDR1 SEHNR and CDR2 FQNEAQ come from the germline V gene (reference sequence). CDR3 length: 13 amino acids. The CDR3 loop reads CASSLEARYEQYF. For the CDR3, the DNA is TGTGCCAGCAGCTTAGAGGCCCGCTACGAGCAGTACTTC.

The chain links TRBV9 to TRBJ2-3, with 8 bases aligning to TRBD2. This CDR3 is 14 amino acids long. Germline CDR1 reads SGDLS; CDR2 reads YYNGEE. V shed 3 bases and J 4 bases; nucleotides not matched to a gene: 4. The CDR3 region is CASSDGTSADTQYF. DNA of the CDR3: TGTGCCAGCAGCGACGGGACTAGTGCAGATACGCAGTATTTT.

This chain connects TRBV15 to TRBJ2-7; 7 positions agree with TRBD2. This CDR3 has 15 residues. V was clipped by 5 bases and J by 2 bases; unmatched bases: 9. Germline CDR1 is LNHNV and CDR2 is YYDKDF (reference sequence). CDR3 residues: CATSQPRESTYEQYF. The CDR3, as DNA: TGTGCCACCAGCCAGCCGCGGGAGTCCACCTACGAGCAGTACTTC.

The V and J genes are TRBV29-1 and TRBJ2-7; no firm D call. The CDR3 length is 12 residues. Germline values: CDR1 SQVTM, CDR2 ANQGSEA. Trimming cost V 1 base and J 3 bases, with 7 bases left between them. The CDR3 DNA sequence: TGCAGCGTTGAAGGCCATAGCTACGAGCAGTACTTC. Its protein is CSVEGHSYEQYF.

This clone came up a few times. The chain combines TRBV9 with TRBJ2-1; 14 bases map to TRBD2. J lost 10 bases, V lost 4 bases, and 7 bases had no gene match. The CDR3 is made up of 15 amino acids. Germline values: CDR1 SGDLS, CDR2 YYNGEE. The CDR3 loop reads CASSLTSGRAGEQFF. The CDR3 nucleotides read TGTGCCAGCAGCTTGACTAGCGGGAGGGCCGGGGAGCAGTTCTTC.

This chain links TRBV9 with TRBJ2-1, with 8 bases that match TRBD2. The CDR3 loop spans 14 amino acids. Germline CDR1 SGDLS, CDR2 YYNGEE. The trim removed 4 bases at V and 2 bases at J, leaving 2 bases unmatched. The CDR3: CASSRTSTYNEQFF. As DNA, the CDR3 is TGTGCCAGCAGCCGGACTAGCACCTACAATGAGCAGTTCTTC. The complete variable domain, with remaining parts taken from reference TRBV9 and TRBJ2-1, reads DSGVTQTPKHLITATGQRVTLRCSPRSGDLSVYWYQQSLDQGLQFLIQYYNGEERAKGNILERFSAQQFPDLHSELNLSSLELGDSALYFCASSRTSTYNEQFFGPGTRLTVL.

The CDR3 coding sequence is TGTGCCTGGAACATAGGGACATTCACTGACAATGAGCAGTTCTTC. This codes for CAWNIGTFTDNEQFF. The rearrangement links TRBV30 to TRBJ2-1; D possibly corresponds to TRBD1 (6 bases). The V gene lost 4 bases and the J gene lost 5 bases, with 18 bases spanning the gap. The CDR3 covers 15 residues. Germline lookup yields CDR1 GTSNPN and CDR2 SVGIG (reference sequence).

The V and J genes are TRBV9 and TRBJ2-7, with 15 bases aligning to TRBD2. There are 16 residues in the CDR3. Germline V gene data show CDR1 as SGDLS and CDR2 as YYNGEE. The J segment lost 6 bases and the V segment lost 4 bases, leaving 8 bases of the junction unmatched. The DNA for the CDR3 is TGTGCCAGCAGCATTGACCCGGGACTAGCGGGAGGCGAGCAGTACTTC. This codes for CASSIDPGLAGGEQYF.

This clone has just a few counts. CDR3 region: CASSGRGLAAARETQYF. As DNA, the CDR3 is TGTGCCAGCAGCGGAAGGGGACTAGCTGCCGCGAGGGAGACCCAGTACTTC. V and J are TRBV11-2 and TRBJ2-5, with 9 bases that match TRBD2. CDR1 is SGHAT, CDR2 FQNNGV, per germline. V trimming: 5 bases; J trimming: 5 bases; junction bases outside the gene matches: 15. This CDR3 contains 17 residues.

V and J are TRBV29-1 and TRBJ2-3; TRBD2 matches 12 bases. The CDR3 is 15 amino acids. Germline CDR1 reads SQVTM; CDR2 reads ANQGSEA. The V and J ends lost 4 bases and 4 bases, in that order; junction bases with no gene match: 6. In nucleotides, the CDR3 is TGCAGCGTTGGGCTAGCGGGAGGGCCGTCAGATACGCAGTATTTT. It translates to CSVGLAGGPSDTQYF.

The rearrangement joins TRBV29-1 to TRBJ2-1; weak D call: TRBD1 (5 bases). The CDR3 is 13 residues long. The germline CDR1 and CDR2 sequences are SQVTM and ANQGSEA. Deletions cut 6 bases from V and 10 bases from J, with 19 bases between. The CDR3 is CSVAQGTTDEQFF. CDR3 sequence (DNA): TGCAGCGTCGCCCAGGGAACTACGGACGAGCAGTTCTTC.

In this sample, this clone turned up a few times. The chain couples TRBV9 to TRBJ2-7; weak D call: TRBD1 (6 bases). V lost 2 bases and J 6 bases, leaving 12 bases between the germline ends. Germline loops: CDR1 SGDLS, CDR2 YYNGEE. CDR3 length: 13 residues. This CDR3 reads CASSVTGAGEQYF. CDR3 sequence (DNA): TGTGCCAGCAGCGTGACAGGAGCCGGCGAGCAGTACTTC.

This clone was found many times. The J gene is TRBJ1-1, the V gene TRBV2; D is ambiguous. Germline V lookup: CDR1 SNHLY, CDR2 FYNNEI. The CDR3 loop spans 11 amino acids. V lost 6 bases and J lost 5, with 7 bases in between. Here the CDR3 DNA reads TGTGCCAGCAGGGAGGGAACTGAAGCTTTCTTT. Its translation is CASREGTEAFF.

This clone was recorded a few times. The rearrangement links TRBV6-5 to TRBJ2-5; no clear D gene. Germline V CDR1 and CDR2: MNHEY, SVGAGI. The CDR3 covers 15 residues. The ends were cut back, 0 bases at V and 4 bases at J, with 12 bases in the middle. The CDR3 loop is CASSYSIRSGETQYF. Written as DNA, the CDR3 is TGTGCCAGCAGTTACTCGATTCGGTCCGGAGAGACCCAGTACTTC.

The sample holds a few counts of this clone. This chain connects TRBV29-1 to TRBJ2-1, with 10 bases matching TRBD1. V gave up 6 bases and J gave up 9 bases; unmatched junction bases: 8. This CDR3 is built from 13 residues. Germline V CDR1 and CDR2: SQVTM, ANQGSEA. CDR3 nucleotide sequence: TGCAGCGTCATAGACAGGGGGCTAGGTGAGCAGTTCTTC. Protein product: CSVIDRGLGEQFF.